This is a list of T cell receptor beta chains from one sample in a study of blood T cell repertoires in COVID-19. Here immunoSEQ multiplex PCR was the method, and the copy in TCRdb shows in-frame clones only, minus some. The sample lists 210,000 or so clones; 88% were seen once. The source material was PBMCs or T cells enriched from blood (not recorded which). These TCRs come from a woman in her thirties who had been exposed to COVID-19. CDR3s include the opening cysteine and the closing phenylalanine or tryptophan. The D gene is left open where the match is weak. Clone sizes are given selectively: once, few, many, or a class where the clone is expanded.

clone_size	j_call	v_call	d_call	cdr3_nt	cdr3_aa
few	TRBJ1-1	TRBV18	NA	TGTGCCAGCTCACCACCAATAGGAGACAACACTGAAGCTTTCTTT	CASSPPIGDNTEAFF
NA	TRBJ2-5	TRBV9	TRBD2	TGTGCCAGCAGCGTGACTAGCGGGCTCCAAGAGACCCAGTACTTC	CASSVTSGLQETQYF
NA	TRBJ2-1	TRBV29-1	TRBD2	TGCAGCGTCAAGACTAGCGGAGTATACAATGAGCAGTTCTTC	CSVKTSGVYNEQFF
NA	TRBJ1-3	TRBV6-1	NA	TGTGCCAGCAGTGAAATGGAGGGCACCTCTGGAAACACCATATATTTT	CASSEMEGTSGNTIYF
NA	TRBJ2-7	TRBV5-6	TRBD1	TGTGCCAGCAGCTTTCTCGACAGGGAAGGTGCCTACGAGCAGTACTTC	CASSFLDREGAYEQYF
NA	TRBJ2-2	TRBV5-1	NA	TGCGCCAGCAGCTTGGCGCAGTGGAACACCGGGGAGCTGTTTTTT	CASSLAQWNTGELFF
NA	TRBJ1-1	TRBV5-1	NA	TGCGCCAGCAGCTTGGATCAATACGGTGAAGCTTTCTTT	CASSLDQYGEAFF
NA	TRBJ2-2	TRBV6-9	NA	TGTGCCACCACAGCCCCACTCGGGGAAAACACCGGGGAGCTGTTTTTT	CATTAPLGENTGELFF
once	TRBJ2-6	TRBV3-1/TRBV3-2	NA	TGTGCCAGCAGCCAAGGCCCCGGGAAAAGGGCTGGGGCCAACGTCCTGACTTTC	CASSQGPGKRAGANVLTF
NA	TRBJ2-1	TRBV27	NA	TGTGCCAGCAGGCAAGTAGCGCGAAGCTACAATGAGCAGTTCTTC	CASRQVARSYNEQFF
NA	TRBJ2-2	TRBV9	NA	TGTGCCAGCAGCGTAGTTGAACTAGCCGGGGAGCTGTTTTTT	CASSVVELAGELFF
once	TRBJ1-1	TRBV12-5	NA	TGTGCTAGTGGTTTGGTCGGCGTGGGGGGAGGATTAAAGGTTACTGAAGCTTTCTTT	CASGLVGVGGGLKVTEAFF
NA	TRBJ2-5	TRBV7-2	NA	TGTGCCAGCAGCACCAGGGCCCGTCAAGAGACCCAGTACTTC	CASSTRARQETQYF
NA	TRBJ2-7	TRBV5-4	TRBD2	TGTGCCAGCAGCTTTACCACTAGCGTCTCGGAGCAGTACTTC	CASSFTTSVSEQYF
NA	TRBJ1-5	TRBV2	NA	TGTGCCACGGGGGGCGCGGGGGCGCGGGGTCAGCCCCAGCATTTT	CATGGAGARGQPQHF
NA	TRBJ1-6	TRBV10-3	NA	TGTGCCATCAGTGAGTCGGAGGGAAATTCACCCCTCCACTTT	CAISESEGNSPLHF
NA	TRBJ2-2	TRBV2	TRBD2	TGTGCCAGCACCCGACTAGCGGGAGTCACCGGGGAGCTGTTTTTT	CASTRLAGVTGELFF
NA	TRBJ2-1	TRBV18	TRBD1	TGTGCCAGCTCACCACAACAGGGGGCCTACAATGAGCAGTTCTTC	CASSPQQGAYNEQFF
NA	TRBJ2-3	TRBV19	TRBD2	TGTGCCAGTAGTGGACTAGCGGTAGCTATCACAGATACGCAGTATTTT	CASSGLAVAITDTQYF
NA	TRBJ2-4	TRBV21-1	NA	TGTGCCAGCAGCAAAAGGGACAGGGGGAAAAACATTCAGTACTTC	CASSKRDRGKNIQYF
few	TRBJ1-5	TRBV5-5	NA	TGTGCCAGCAGCTTGGGACTGCATAGCAATCAGCCCCAGCATTTT	CASSLGLHSNQPQHF
NA	TRBJ2-3	TRBV2	NA	TGTGCCAGCAGTGTTAAGCAGGGGTTCAGCACAGATACGCAGTATTTT	CASSVKQGFSTDTQYF
NA	TRBJ2-7	TRBV21-1	NA	TGTGCCAGCAGCAAAGAAAGGGGTGGACTAGCGGGACGCGAGCAGTACTTC	CASSKERGGLAGREQYF
NA	TRBJ2-7	TRBV10-3	NA	TGTGCCATCGGTCTAGCCCTAGAATACGAGCAGTACTTC	CAIGLALEYEQYF
NA	TRBJ2-2	TRBV21-1	NA	TGTGCCAGCAGCAAAGGTCCGGGAGTGTTAGACTCCGGGGAGCTGTTTTTT	CASSKGPGVLDSGELFF
NA	TRBJ1-2	TRBV11-2	TRBD1	TGTGCCAGCAGCCCGAGCAGGGGGCGTTCCGTTCATGGCTACACCTTC	CASSPSRGRSVHGYTF
NA	TRBJ2-7	TRBV28	TRBD1	TGTGCCAGCAGTTTACTGGGGCCCGGGACAGGGAACAACGAGCAGTACTTC	CASSLLGPGTGNNEQYF
once	TRBJ1-5	TRBV30	NA	TGTGCCTGGAGTACGGGACACGGAACGCGGCCCCAGCATTTT	CAWSTGHGTRPQHF
NA	TRBJ2-5	TRBV18	NA	TGTGCCAGCTCACCACCATCCCGGACCCAGTACTTC	CASSPPSRTQYF
NA	TRBJ1-5	TRBV18	NA	TGTGCCAGCTCAGGTCGCCAGGGGCTTAGCAATCAGCCCCAGCATTTT	CASSGRQGLSNQPQHF
few	TRBJ2-1	TRBV28	NA	TGTGCCAGCAGTTTTCTAGAATCCTACAATGAGCAGTTCTTC	CASSFLESYNEQFF
NA	TRBJ2-1	TRBV20-1	TRBD2	TGCAGTGCTAGTAGGTTAGCGGGAGGGGGGGCATGGAATGAGCAGTTCTTC	CSASRLAGGGAWNEQFF
NA	TRBJ1-1	TRBV30	NA	TGTGCCTGGAATAAACTGGGGAGGGGCGAAGCTTTCTTT	CAWNKLGRGEAFF
NA	TRBJ1-1	TRBV9	NA	TGTGCCAGCAGCGTAGTTGCAGGGAGGTCCACTGAAGCTTTCTTT	CASSVVAGRSTEAFF
once	TRBJ2-6	TRBV27	TRBD1	TGTGCCAGCAGTTTATTGACAGGGCTCTCGTCTGGGGCCAACGTCCTGACTTTC	CASSLLTGLSSGANVLTF
once	TRBJ2-5	TRBV5-1	TRBD1	TGCGCCAGCAGCTTGGGCGGCAGGGGGCTTTTGGAGACCCAGTACTTC	CASSLGGRGLLETQYF
NA	TRBJ1-2	TRBV9	NA	TGTGCCAGCGGCGCGGACTTCTATGGCTACACCTTC	CASGADFYGYTF